Presented here are 18 T cell receptor beta chains from one specimen sequenced in a study of CD8+CD57+ T cells in acquired aplastic anemia. It was genomic DNA that served as the template for profiling TCR beta VDJ and CDR3. TCRdb ran MiXCR on the reads and lists one entry per CDR3 protein. The sample lists around 50,000 distinct CDR3 sequences, roughly three fifths occurring once. It was patients with CD8+CD57+ cell expansion by flow cytometry who were chosen for sequencing. The source material was sorted CD4+, CD8+, or CD8+CD57+ T cells (not recorded which) from PBMCs. Receptors were obtained from a human donor with aplastic anemia.

As regards this clonotype: At one end the junction does not follow the germline gene, possibly because of a read error. The rearrangement links TRBV7-8 to TRBJ2-5; a weak D match, TRBD2 (6 bases). CDR3 length equals 13 residues. Per the germline V gene, CDR1 is SGHVS and CDR2 is FQNEAQ. The CDR3 DNA reads as TGTGCCAGCAGCCCCCCCGGCGGGGAGACCCGGTACTTC. Translation: CASSPPGGETRYF.

This chain uses TRBV20-1 with TRBJ2-7, with 12 nucleotides matching TRBD1. V shed 3 bases, J shed 7 bases, and the junction held 10 bases outside the gene matches. Germline V lookup: CDR1 DFQATT, CDR2 SNEGSKA (reference sequence). The CDR3 sequence is 15 residues long. The CDR3 sequence: CSARFRGQGAGEQYF. CDR3 bases: TGCAGTGCTAGGTTCCGGGGACAGGGGGCGGGGGAGCAGTACTTC.

Concerning this clonotype itself: Relative to the germline gene, one junction end is altered; a read error may explain this. The J gene is TRBJ1-1, the V gene TRBV25-1; D gene uncertain. Germline CDR1 MGHDK, CDR2 SYGVNS. The CDR3 totals 13 residues. CDR3 DNA sequence: TGTGTCAGCAGTGATCTAGCTGGCACTGAAGCTTTCTTT. This codes for CVSSDLAGTEAFF.

The gene calls are TRBV20-1 and TRBJ1-5; 10 bases align to TRBD1. Germline V gives CDR1 DFQATT, CDR2 SNEGSKA (reference sequence). With V trimmed by 6 bases and J by 4 bases, 18 bases remained unmatched. CDR3 size: 18 residues. CDR3 DNA sequence: TGCAGTGCCACCGGGGGGGAAGGACAGGGGGATAGTAATCAGCCCCAGCATTTT. Its protein product is CSATGGEGQGDSNQPQHF.

The chain carries TRBV6-1 and TRBJ1-5; D possibly corresponds to TRBD1 (5 bases). The CDR3 runs 15 residues. V lost 5 bases and J 2 bases, leaving 13 bases between the germline ends. Germline-derived CDR1 and CDR2 are MNHNS and SASEGT. Written as DNA, the CDR3 is TGTGCCAGCAGTCCTGCGGGGGAGGGCAATCAGCCCCAGCATTTT. Amino acids: CASSPAGEGNQPQHF.

The chain is built from TRBV19 and TRBJ2-3, with 8 nucleotides matching TRBD1. There are 15 residues in the CDR3. CDR1 and CDR2 (germline): LNHDA, SQIVND (reference sequence). V lost 7 bases, J lost 3 bases, and 9 bases stayed unmatched. The CDR3 sequence is CASTPRTGPTDTQYF. Here the CDR3 DNA reads TGTGCCAGTACTCCGAGGACAGGGCCGACAGATACGCAGTATTTT. The variable domain in full, with the rest retrieved from reference TRBV19 and TRBJ2-3, is DGGITQSPKYLFRKEGQNVTLSCEQNLNHDAMYWYRQDPGQGLRLIYYSQIVNDFQKGDIAEGYSVSREKKESFPLTVTSAQKNPTAFYLCASTPRTGPTDTQYFGPGTRLTVL.

The chain is built from TRBV9 and TRBJ1-6; 8 bases are a match to TRBD1. The length of the CDR3 is 18 residues. V lost 3 bases to trimming and J lost 8 bases; unmatched junction nucleotides: 16. From germline, CDR1 is SGDLS and CDR2 YYNGEE. CDR3: CASSAYREDRDRDSPLHF. The CDR3 DNA sequence: TGTGCCAGCAGCGCCTACCGAGAGGACAGGGATAGGGATTCACCCCTCCACTTT.

This clonotype is medium-sized in the sample. The chain carries TRBV24-1 and TRBJ2-1; perhaps TRBD2 as D (6 bases). This CDR3 spans 14 amino acids. Germline V gene lookup returns CDR1 KGHDR and CDR2 SFDVKD. Trimming left V 4 bases short and J 6 bases short, with 12 bases between. CDR3 sequence (DNA): TGTGCCACCAGTGAGGCTAGCGAGAGCAATGAGCAGTTCTTC. Translating it yields CATSEASESNEQFF.

This clonotype was counted at least ten times. This rearrangement joins TRBV12-3 or TRBV12-4 to TRBJ2-1; 9 bases line up with TRBD1. V gave up 5 bases and J gave up 5 bases; unmatched junction bases: 10. The CDR3 covers 16 residues. CDR3: CASSPQGARWDNEQFF. In DNA, the CDR3 is TGTGCCAGCAGTCCACAGGGGGCTCGGTGGGACAATGAGCAGTTCTTC.

The chain is built from TRBV27 and TRBJ2-1; 7 nucleotides agree with TRBD2. This CDR3 contains 12 residues. Germline-derived CDR1 and CDR2 are MNHEY and SMNVEV (reference sequence). Trimming took 4 bases from V and 8 from J; bases not matched to a gene: 2. The CDR3 is CASSSGGYEQFF. CDR3 nucleotides: TGTGCCAGCAGTTCCGGGGGGTATGAGCAGTTCTTC.

The chain is built from TRBV10-1 and TRBJ2-5; maybe TRBD1 (6 bases). V gave up 10 bases and J gave up 1 base, with 16 bases separating them. The germline CDR1 and CDR2 sequences are WNHNN and SYGVQD (reference sequence). The CDR3 runs to 14 residues. The CDR3 nucleotides are TGCGCCACACAGAAGGGGGAGAGCCAAGAGACCCAGTACTTC. Its protein is CATQKGESQETQYF.

The chain uses TRBV24-1 and TRBJ2-3; 7 nucleotides match TRBD1. There are 15 residues in the CDR3. Germline loops: CDR1 KGHDR, CDR2 SFDVKD. V gave up 4 bases and J gave up 5 bases; unmatched junction bases: 8. CDR3 nucleotide sequence: TGTGCCACCAGTGAAAACGACAGGGTTGGAGATACGCAGTATTTT. This encodes CATSENDRVGDTQYF.

By share of the sample, this clonotype is medium-sized. The CDR3, as DNA: TGCAGTGCGACAGCGGACAATGAGCAGTTCTTC. The encoded protein is CSATADNEQFF. The V and J genes are TRBV20-1 and TRBJ2-1; perhaps D is TRBD1 or TRBD2 (5 bases each). Germline assignment: CDR1 DFQATT and CDR2 SNEGSKA (reference sequence). This CDR3 is built from 11 residues. The V gene lost 6 bases and the J gene lost 5 bases, with 8 bases spanning the gap.

The V and J genes are TRBV20-1 and TRBJ1-6; tentatively, D is TRBD1 (5 bases). The ends were cut back, 5 bases at V and 5 bases at J, with 10 bases in the middle. The CDR3 covers 13 residues. The germline V gene encodes CDR1 DFQATT and CDR2 SNEGSKA (reference sequence). For the CDR3, the DNA is TGCAGTGCTCCCGGGACGGATAATTCACCCCTCCACTTT. Translating gives CSAPGTDNSPLHF.

The table lists this clonotype with many counts. Relative to the germline gene, one junction end is altered; a read error may explain this. The V call is TRBV20-1, the J call TRBJ2-5, with TRBD2 identical over 12 bases. There are 16 residues in the CDR3. Germline loops: CDR1 DFQATT, CDR2 SNEGSKA (reference sequence). The chain's CDR3 is CSARDRLAGGKETRYF. The CDR3 nucleotides read TGCAGTGCTAGAGATCGGCTAGCGGGGGGGAAAGAGACCCGGTACTTC.

This clonotype was seen ten or more times. This chain connects TRBV7-2 to TRBJ2-1, with 11 bases identical to TRBD2. Germline CDR1 and CDR2: SGHTA and FQGNSA. The V gene end was trimmed by 8 bases and the J gene end by 0 bases; junction bases not matched to a gene: 9. The CDR3 is 17 residues long. The CDR3 DNA sequence: TGTGCCAGCCCCGGGACTAGCGGAGTGAGCTCCTACAATGAGCAGTTCTTC. As protein: CASPGTSGVSSYNEQFF.

The gene calls are TRBV10-3 and TRBJ1-1; 8 bases line up with TRBD1. Germline trimming cut 6 bases from V and 2 bases from J; bases unmatched to any gene: 8. The CDR3 extends over 15 amino acids. Germline assignment: CDR1 ENHRY and CDR2 SYGVKD. CDR3 nucleotides: TGTGCCATCAGCACTGGGACAGGCGGTAACACTGAAGCTTTCTTT. Translated, it gives CAISTGTGGNTEAFF.

The sample holds many counts of this clonotype. This CDR3 is CASRPRTGANQPQHF. CDR3 bases: TGTGCCAGCCGGCCACGGACAGGCGCCAATCAGCCCCAGCATTTT. V usage is TRBV27 and J usage is TRBJ1-5, with TRBD1 matching 7 bases. This CDR3 is built from 15 residues. Unmatched junction bases numbered 10, after V lost 8 bases and J lost 3 bases. Per germline, CDR1 MNHEY and CDR2 SMNVEV (reference sequence).